Shown below are 7 T cell receptor beta chains from a single sample sequenced in a study of blood T cell repertoires in COVID-19. Generated by immunoSEQ multiplex PCR, the TCRdb table keeps only in-frame clones and is missing some. The sample records about 150,000 clones, roughly 85% being singletons. The sample taken for sequencing was peripheral blood. The receptors originated from an elderly woman with active or convalescent COVID-19.

The V gene is TRBV28, the J gene TRBJ1-5, with 8 positions matching TRBD1. CDR3 size: 15 residues. V was pared by 7 bases and J by 4 bases, with 9 bases of the junction left unmatched. CDR1 and CDR2 from the germline V gene are MDHEN and SYDVKM. The CDR3 DNA reads as TGTGCCAGCACCCTGACAGGGGCCCTTAATCAGCCCCAGCATTTT. Translated, it gives CASTLTGALNQPQHF.

In nucleotides, the CDR3 is TGCGCCAGCTACCCTCCGGGACAAATAGATACGCAGTATTTT. Translation gives CASYPPGQIDTQYF. The chain combines TRBV5-1 with TRBJ2-3; D is possibly TRBD1 (6 bases). V was trimmed by 7 bases and J by 5 bases, leaving 17 bases between them. This CDR3 contains 14 residues. CDR1 SGHRS and CDR2 YFSETQ come from the germline V gene.

This clone occurred a few times. V and J are TRBV25-1 and TRBJ1-2; no clear D gene. CDR1 and CDR2 (germline): MGHDK, SYGVNS. V was trimmed by 5 bases and J by 3 bases, leaving 13 bases between them. The CDR3 has 14 residues. The CDR3 DNA follows: TGTGCCAGCAGTACTAGAACGGGCGACTATGGCTACACCTTC. Its translation is CASSTRTGDYGYTF.

J is TRBJ2-1 and V is TRBV11-3; 9 positions match TRBD1. This CDR3 comprises 17 residues. Germline CDR1 is SGHNT and CDR2 is YENEEA. The trim removed 5 bases at V and 3 bases at J, leaving 11 bases unmatched. The DNA of the CDR3 is TGTGCCAGCAGCATGGGCAGCGGACAGGGGTACTACAATGAGCAGTTCTTC. Amino acids: CASSMGSGQGYYNEQFF.

This clone has just a few counts. The V gene is TRBV3-1 (or the pseudogene TRBV3-2), the J gene TRBJ1-5; D is ambiguous. CDR3 length equals 15 residues. V was shortened by 2 bases and J by 0 bases, with 8 bases between the two germline ends. Germline CDR1 LGHDT, CDR2 YNNKEL (reference sequence). The CDR3: CASSQLGVSNQPQHF. DNA of the CDR3: TGTGCCAGCAGCCAACTGGGAGTTAGCAATCAGCCCCAGCATTTT.

The V call is TRBV19, the J call TRBJ1-6; D is perhaps TRBD1 (5 bases). The CDR3 has 14 amino acids. Germline lookup yields CDR1 LNHDA and CDR2 SQIVND (reference sequence). V was cut by 7 bases and J by 9 bases, with 16 bases left in between. CDR3 protein: CASTNPGEGSPLHF. DNA for the CDR3: TGTGCCAGTACCAACCCGGGGGAAGGTTCACCCCTCCACTTT.

The rearrangement uses TRBV7-3 and TRBJ2-2, with TRBD2 as a possible D gene (6 bases). CDR3 length equals 16 residues. The V end lost 2 bases, the J end lost 5 bases, and 15 bases lay between the germline ends. The germline gives CDR1 SGHTA, CDR2 FQGTGA. The CDR3 nucleotides are TGTGCCAGCAGCTTAGTACTAGCCCGGAGGACCGGGGAGCTGTTTTTT. Translated, it gives CASSLVLARRTGELFF.